This T cell receptor (beta chain) emerged from a study of shared T cell receptors in the human thymus. Germline CDR1 reads SGHAT; CDR2 reads FQNNGV. The ends lost 4 bases at V and 6 bases at J; junction bases unmatched: 5. This CDR3 has 16 amino acids. Sequencing used immunoSEQ multiplex PCR; TCRdb keeps in-frame clones, though not all of them. This table holds approximately 660,000 clones, 85% to 90% found once. This sample was also put to use in a study of human thymus T cells. That study adds: Thymus specimens were resections from corrective heart surgery.

The TCR sequence derives from a boy under two years old with a congenital heart defect. The rearrangement uses TRBV11-2 and TRBJ2-1, with 14 bases aligning to TRBD2. Sequencing used thymocytes. The CDR3 is CASSWTSGRLPNEQFF. CDR3 DNA: TGTGCCAGCAGCTGGACTAGCGGGAGGCTCCCCAATGAGCAGTTCTTC.